This is a list of T cell receptor beta chains from one sample in a study of blood T cell repertoires in COVID-19. Measured with immunoSEQ multiplex PCR; TCRdb has only the in-frame clones, and not every one. In the table there are over 400,000 clones, approximately 86% of which are singletons. Sequencing input: PBMCs or T cells enriched from blood (not recorded which). These receptors all come from a woman between 55 and 75 years old who had recovered from COVID-19. CDR3s include the opening cysteine and the closing phenylalanine or tryptophan. The D gene is left open where the match is weak. A clone size is listed for some rows: how often the clone was seen (once, few, many), or a class if it is expanded.

>NA|TRBV6-5|TRBJ1-6|NA
TGTGCCAGCAGTTACCCTCTCAGGGGCTATAATTCACCCCTCCACTTT
CASSYPLRGYNSPLHF
>NA|TRBV4-1|TRBJ2-3|NA
TGCGCCAGCAGCTTGAGGACGGGGGCAGATACGCAGTATTTT
CASSLRTGADTQYF
>TRBD2|TRBV18|TRBJ2-3|NA
TGTGCCAGCTCGCGTAGCGGGGGGGCCGATACGCAGTATTTT
CASSRSGGADTQYF
>NA|TRBV4-2|TRBJ1-6|NA
TGTGCCAGCAGCCAAGGTGCCGTAAGTGGCAGGAATTCACCCCTCCACTTT
CASSQGAVSGRNSPLHF
>NA|TRBV20-1|TRBJ1-2|once
TGCAGTGCTAGTGCCCTGGGGGGTGGCTATGGCTACACCTTC
CSASALGGGYGYTF
>TRBD1|TRBV30|TRBJ1-1|NA
TGTGCCTGGATGACAGGGGGGAACACTGAAGCTTTCTTT
CAWMTGGNTEAFF
>NA|TRBV24-1|TRBJ1-1|NA
TGTGCCACCAGTGATTCCAGGACATTAGGCACTGAAGCTTTCTTT
CATSDSRTLGTEAFF
>TRBD1|TRBV5-4|TRBJ1-3|NA
TGTGCCAGCAGCCATCCAGTACAGGGGGCCAAAAACACCATATATTTT
CASSHPVQGAKNTIYF
>TRBD1|TRBV2|TRBJ2-1|NA
TGTGCCAGCAGTGCGAACAGGGGGGCATACAATGAGCAGTTCTTC
CASSANRGAYNEQFF
>TRBD2|TRBV9|TRBJ2-3|NA
TGTGCCAGCAGCGTTTATGGACTAGCAGGCGATACGCAGTATTTT
CASSVYGLAGDTQYF
>NA|TRBV18|TRBJ1-1|NA
TGTGCCAGCTCACGACAGTCGCCGGACACTGAAGCTTTCTTT
CASSRQSPDTEAFF
>NA|TRBV6-1|TRBJ1-3|NA
TGTGCCAGCAGTGAAGTGGGGGCTCACACCATATATTTT
CASSEVGAHTIYF
>TRBD2|TRBV15|TRBJ2-1|NA
TGTGCCACCAGCAGAGATTGGCTAGCGGGGGGGAATGAGCAGTTCTTC
CATSRDWLAGGNEQFF
>NA|TRBV4-1|TRBJ1-4|few
TGCGCCAGCAGTCCACTCGGCCGGAGTAATGAAAAACTGTTTTTT
CASSPLGRSNEKLFF
>TRBD1|TRBV11-3|TRBJ2-1|NA
TGTGCCAGCAGCACTAGGGGGACAGGGGAGTATGAGCAGTTCTTC
CASSTRGTGEYEQFF
>NA|TRBV5-1|TRBJ2-5|NA
TGCGCCAGCAGCTTGGCCAGGGCCCAAGAGACCCAGTACTTC
CASSLARAQETQYF